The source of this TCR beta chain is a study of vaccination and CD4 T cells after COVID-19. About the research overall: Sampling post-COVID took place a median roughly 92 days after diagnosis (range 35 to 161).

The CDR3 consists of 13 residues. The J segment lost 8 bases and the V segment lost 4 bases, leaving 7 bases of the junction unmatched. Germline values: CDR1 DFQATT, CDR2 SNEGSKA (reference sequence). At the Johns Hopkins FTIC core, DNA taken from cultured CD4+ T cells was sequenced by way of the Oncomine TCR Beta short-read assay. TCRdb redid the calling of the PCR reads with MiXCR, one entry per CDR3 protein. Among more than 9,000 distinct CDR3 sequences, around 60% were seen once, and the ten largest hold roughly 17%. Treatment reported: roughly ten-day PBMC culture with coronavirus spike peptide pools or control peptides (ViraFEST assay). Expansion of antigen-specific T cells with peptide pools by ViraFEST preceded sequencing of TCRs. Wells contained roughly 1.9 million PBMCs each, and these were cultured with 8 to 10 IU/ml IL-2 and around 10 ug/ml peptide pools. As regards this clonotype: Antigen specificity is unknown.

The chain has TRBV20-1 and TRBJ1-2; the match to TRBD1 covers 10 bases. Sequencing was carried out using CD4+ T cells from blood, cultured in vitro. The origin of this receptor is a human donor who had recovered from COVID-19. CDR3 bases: TGCAGTGCTATGTGGTGGGACAGGGGCGGCTACACCTTC. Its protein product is CSAMWWDRGGYTF.